This entry lists 17 T cell receptor beta chains sequenced from one sample in a study of cytomegalovirus exposure and HLA in healthy donors. Vbeta (60) and Jbeta (13) primers were used in the PCR. Assay used: immunoSEQ multiplex PCR; TCRdb lists only in-frame clones, some missing. Its listing shows 70,000 to 80,000 clones. What was sequenced was PBMCs. All receptors come from a man aged 35 to 55 in good health and CMV-seronegative.

This chain uses TRBV5-6 with TRBJ1-1, with D possibly TRBD1 on 5 matching bases. The ends were cut back, 2 bases at V and 7 bases at J, with 9 bases in the middle. The CDR3 length is 12 residues. Germline-derived CDR1 and CDR2 are SGHDT and YYEEEE. Here the CDR3 reads CASSLQAFEAFF. The CDR3 DNA follows: TGTGCCAGCAGCTTACAGGCGTTTGAAGCTTTCTTT. Looking up the rest from reference TRBV5-6 and TRBJ1-1 gives the full variable domain: DAGVTQSPTHLIKTRGQQVTLRCSPKSGHDTVSWYQQALGQGPQFIFQYYEEEERQRGNFPDRFSGHQFPNYSSELNVNALLLGDSALYLCASSLQAFEAFFGQGTRLTVV.

The genes are TRBV4-2 and TRBJ2-5; 9 bases agree with TRBD2. The CDR3 runs 17 residues. Trimming cost V 0 bases and J 5 bases; bases outside gene matches: 10. From germline, CDR1 is LGHNA and CDR2 YNFKEQ. In DNA, the CDR3 is TGTGCCAGCAGCCAAGACTTAGTGCGGGGGGGCCGTGAGACCCAGTACTTC. Translation: CASSQDLVRGGRETQYF.

The J gene is TRBJ2-5, the V gene TRBV4-1; 8 bases line up with TRBD2. Germline V gene sequence: CDR1 MGHRA, CDR2 YSYEKL. The V segment lost 0 bases and the J segment 0 bases; nucleotides outside the gene matches: 0. The CDR3 totals 15 residues. In DNA form, the CDR3 reads TGCGCCAGCAGCCAAGATAGCGGGGACCAAGAGACCCAGTACTTC. Protein: CASSQDSGDQETQYF.

The CDR3 sequence: CASSYQGYSGNTIYF. The CDR3 DNA is TGTGCCAGCAGTTATCAGGGCTACTCTGGAAACACCATATATTTT. The gene calls are TRBV6-5 and TRBJ1-3; D is possibly TRBD1 (5 bases). Trimming pared 3 bases from V and 0 bases from J, leaving 9 bases between. From germline, CDR1 is MNHEY and CDR2 SVGAGI. The CDR3 consists of 15 residues.

The rearrangement links TRBV6-5 to TRBJ2-5; 7 nucleotides line up with TRBD1. The J call may be in error: the DNA end matches TRBJ2-7 better. The CDR3 is made up of 13 amino acids. Looked up from germline, CDR1 is MNHEY and CDR2 is SVGAGI. The CDR3 bases are TGTGCCAGCAGTTATATGACAGGGAACGAGCAGTACTTC. Translation: CASSYMTGNEQYF.

The chain couples TRBV12-5 to TRBJ1-5; D is undetermined. V was pared by 5 bases and J by 0 bases, with 8 bases between. The CDR3 covers 14 residues. Germline lookup yields CDR1 LGHNT and CDR2 FRNRAP. CDR3 nucleotides: TGTGCTAGTGGTGAGGCTTATAGCAATCAGCCCCAGCATTTT. Its translation: CASGEAYSNQPQHF.

In the case of this clone: The junction shows a germline mismatch at one end, possibly a read error. In DNA form, the CDR3 reads TGTGCCAGCAGCTCACCGGGTCTCAACTTC. Translated, it gives CASSSPGLNF. The chain has TRBV11-2 and TRBJ1-2; D is ambiguous. Looked up from germline, CDR1 is SGHAT and CDR2 is FQNNGV. This CDR3 region has 10 residues.

The chain uses TRBV5-1 and TRBJ2-1; 10 nucleotides align to TRBD2. Germline V gene lookup returns CDR1 SGHRS and CDR2 YFSETQ. This CDR3 spans 16 amino acids. Trimming cost V 2 bases and J 7 bases; bases outside gene matches: 9. For the CDR3, the DNA is TGCGCCAGCAGCTTCCAAGCGGGGGGGCTTCTAAATGAGCAGTTCTTC. Residues: CASSFQAGGLLNEQFF.

A remark on this clone: Sequence at one end of the junction differs from germline and may be a read error. J is TRBJ2-5 and V is TRBV7-7; 16 bases are a match to TRBD2. The CDR3 covers 17 residues. Germline assignment: CDR1 SSHAT and CDR2 FNYEAQ (reference sequence). CDR3 DNA sequence: TGTGCTAGCAGCACCGGGACTAGCGGGGGGGGCGCAAAGACCCAGTACTTC. Its protein product is CASSTGTSGGGAKTQYF.

V is TRBV7-9 and J is TRBJ1-2; D possibly corresponds to TRBD1 (6 bases). The CDR3 runs to 14 residues. Trimming pared 4 bases from V and 6 bases from J, leaving 15 bases between. The germline gives CDR1 SEHNR, CDR2 FQNEAQ (reference sequence). The CDR3 reads CASSSQRQADGYTF. The CDR3 coding sequence is TGTGCCAGCAGCTCCCAAAGACAGGCGGATGGCTACACCTTC.

This chain uses TRBV6-1 with TRBJ1-4; D gene ambiguous. The germline gives CDR1 MNHNS, CDR2 SASEGT. V lost 1 base and J 8 bases, leaving 11 bases between the germline ends. The length of the CDR3 is 14 residues. In DNA form, the CDR3 reads TGTGCCAGCAGTGAAGTAATCGGGGAGGAAAAACTGTTTTTT. It codes for CASSEVIGEEKLFF.

The rearrangement joins TRBV6-5 to TRBJ2-7; 9 bases agree with TRBD1. Germline V gene lookup returns CDR1 MNHEY and CDR2 SVGAGI. The V gene end was trimmed by 4 bases and the J gene end by 7 bases; junction bases not matched to a gene: 8. CDR3 length: 14 amino acids. The CDR3 reads CASSSGTGLREQYF. CDR3 bases: TGTGCCAGCAGTTCCGGGACAGGGTTGAGGGAGCAGTACTTC.

The chain combines TRBV28 with TRBJ2-7, with 7 bases aligning to TRBD1. The germline V gene has CDR1 MDHEN and CDR2 SYDVKM. This CDR3 contains 15 residues. V lost 2 bases, J lost 2 bases, and 6 bases stayed unmatched. The CDR3 DNA reads as TGTGCCAGCAGTTTACCCGACAGGGTCCCCTACGAGCAGTACTTC. It codes for CASSLPDRVPYEQYF.

A note on this clone: Additional DNA sequences in this sample encode the identical CDR3. V usage is TRBV27 and J usage is TRBJ2-7; no clear D. V was shortened by 5 bases and J by 2 bases, with 13 bases between the two germline ends. This CDR3 is 14 amino acids long. The germline gives CDR1 MNHEY, CDR2 SMNVEV (reference sequence). Here the CDR3 reads CASSASGEPYEQYF. The CDR3, as DNA: TGTGCCAGCAGTGCTTCTGGAGAGCCCTACGAGCAGTACTTC.

This chain joins TRBV6-5 and TRBJ1-2; D might be TRBD1 (5 bases). Germline lookup yields CDR1 MNHEY and CDR2 SVGAGI. The CDR3 consists of 12 residues. V lost 8 bases, J lost 7 bases, and 14 bases lay in between. This CDR3 is CASYGGFFGYTF. The CDR3 DNA is TGTGCCAGCTACGGGGGATTCTTTGGCTACACCTTC.

This sequence joins TRBV5-1 and TRBJ1-2; a weak D match, TRBD1 (5 bases). Trimming stripped 2 bases from V and 0 bases from J, with 8 bases between. This CDR3 spans 14 amino acids. The germline CDR1 and CDR2 sequences are SGHRS and YFSETQ. This CDR3 reads CASSLEGANYGYTF. As DNA, the CDR3 is TGCGCCAGCAGCTTAGAAGGGGCTAACTATGGCTACACCTTC. Variable domain in full (rest from reference TRBV5-1 and TRBJ1-2): KAGVTQTPRYLIKTRGQQVTLSCSPISGHRSVSWYQQTPGQGLQFLFEYFSETQRNKGNFPGRFSGRQFSNSRSEMNVSTLELGDSALYLCASSLEGANYGYTFGSGTRLTVV.

V is TRBV5-4 and J is TRBJ2-7; TRBD2 aligns across 8 bases. The CDR3 spans 15 residues. Trimming cost V 4 bases and J 6 bases; bases outside gene matches: 12. Germline V gene sequence: CDR1 SGHNT, CDR2 YYREEE (reference sequence). The CDR3, as DNA: TGTGCCAGCAGCCTAAATAGCGGGGCCTTGCTCGAGCAGTACTTC. Translation gives CASSLNSGALLEQYF.